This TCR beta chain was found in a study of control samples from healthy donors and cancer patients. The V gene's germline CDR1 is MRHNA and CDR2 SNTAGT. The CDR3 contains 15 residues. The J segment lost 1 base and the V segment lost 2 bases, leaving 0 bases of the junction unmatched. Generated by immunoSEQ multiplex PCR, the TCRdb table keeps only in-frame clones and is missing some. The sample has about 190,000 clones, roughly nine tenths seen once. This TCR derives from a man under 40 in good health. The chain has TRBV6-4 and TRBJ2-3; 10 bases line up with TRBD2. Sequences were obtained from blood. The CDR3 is CASSDTSGGTDTQYF. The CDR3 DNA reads TGTGCCAGCAGTGACACTAGCGGGGGCACAGATACGCAGTATTTT.